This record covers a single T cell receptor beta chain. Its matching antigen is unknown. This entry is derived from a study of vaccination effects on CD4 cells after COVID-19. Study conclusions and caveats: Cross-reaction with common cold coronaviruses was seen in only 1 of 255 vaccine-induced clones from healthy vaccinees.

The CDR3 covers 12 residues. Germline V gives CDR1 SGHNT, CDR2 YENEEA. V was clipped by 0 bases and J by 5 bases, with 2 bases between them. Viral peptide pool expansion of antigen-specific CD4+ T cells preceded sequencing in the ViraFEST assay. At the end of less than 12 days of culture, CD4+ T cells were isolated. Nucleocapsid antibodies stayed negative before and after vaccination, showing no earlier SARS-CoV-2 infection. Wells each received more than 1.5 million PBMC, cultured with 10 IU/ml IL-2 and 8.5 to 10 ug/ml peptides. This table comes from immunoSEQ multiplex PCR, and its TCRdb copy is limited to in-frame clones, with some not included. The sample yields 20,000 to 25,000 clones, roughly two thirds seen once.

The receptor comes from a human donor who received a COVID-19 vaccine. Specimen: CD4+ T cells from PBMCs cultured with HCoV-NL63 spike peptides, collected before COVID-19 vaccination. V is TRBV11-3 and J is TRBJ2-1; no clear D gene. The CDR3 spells CASSLEDNEQFF. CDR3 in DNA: TGTGCCAGCAGCTTAGAAGACAATGAGCAGTTCTTC.